These 21 T cell receptor beta chains originate from one sample sequenced in a study of long-term antiretroviral therapy in people with HIV. Version v3.0 of the immunoSEQ assay ran at survey level. Sequenced by immunoSEQ multiplex PCR; TCRdb stores in-frame clones only, minus some. The sample records about 28,000 clones, 86% being singletons. Sequencing used unsorted PBMCs, obtained 0.8 years after starting antiretroviral therapy. The origin of the receptors is a woman aged 25 to 39 with HIV.

This sequence joins TRBV7-9 and TRBJ1-1, with D maybe TRBD1 (5 bases). Trimming cost V 2 bases and J 6 bases, with 10 bases left between them. Germline V CDR1 and CDR2: SEHNR, FQNEAQ (reference sequence). CDR3 length equals 13 residues. CDR3 nucleotides: TGTGCCAGCAGCTTAAGTGGGGGGGCTGAAGCTTTCTTT. It is translated as CASSLSGGAEAFF.

The chain uses TRBV6-1 and TRBJ1-1; no definite D call. This CDR3 spans 11 amino acids. The V end lost 5 bases, the J end lost 6 bases, and 7 bases lay between the germline ends. The germline V gene has CDR1 MNHNS and CDR2 SASEGT. The CDR3 loop is CASSPLAEAFF. The CDR3 DNA is TGTGCCAGCAGTCCCCTAGCTGAAGCTTTCTTT.

This chain links TRBV29-1 with TRBJ1-2; D is possibly TRBD1 (6 bases). Germline V gives CDR1 SQVTM, CDR2 ANQGSEA. V dropped 4 bases and J dropped 8 bases, with 14 bases sitting between them. The CDR3 has 12 amino acids. The CDR3 is CSVAWRGGGYTF. The CDR3 DNA reads as TGCAGCGTTGCCTGGCGAGGGGGGGGCTACACCTTC.

The rearrangement links TRBV19 to TRBJ1-5, with a possible D match to TRBD1 (6 bases). Germline loops: CDR1 LNHDA, CDR2 SQIVND (reference sequence). This CDR3 spans 15 amino acids. Trimming removed 0 bases from V and 3 bases from J, with 9 bases in between. The CDR3 DNA follows: TGTGCCAGTAGTATAGATGACAGGCTCAATCAGCCCCAGCATTTT. This gives the protein CASSIDDRLNQPQHF.

The chain joins TRBV18 to TRBJ1-1, with 7 bases matching TRBD1. CDR1 is KGHSH, CDR2 LQKENI, per germline. V lost 5 bases, J lost 8 bases, and 2 bases stayed unmatched. CDR3 length: 11 amino acids. The CDR3 is CASSGTVEAFF. The CDR3 bases are TGTGCCAGCTCAGGGACAGTCGAAGCTTTCTTT.

The chain has TRBV5-5 and TRBJ2-4; possibly TRBD1 for D (5 bases). The ends were cut back, 2 bases at V and 3 bases at J, with 9 bases in the middle. The CDR3 is made up of 14 amino acids. CDR1 SGHKS and CDR2 YYEKEE come from the germline V gene (reference sequence). DNA of the CDR3: TGTGCCAGCAGCTTATGGGGCTTCAAAAACATTCAGTACTTC. It codes for CASSLWGFKNIQYF.

The chain uses TRBV5-1 and TRBJ1-2; TRBD1 is a possible D gene (5 bases). V shed 6 bases and J shed 8 bases, with 14 bases lying between them. Germline V gene lookup returns CDR1 SGHRS and CDR2 YFSETQ. This CDR3 is 12 amino acids long. The CDR3 sequence is CASKRGWDGYTF. In DNA form, the CDR3 reads TGCGCCAGCAAACGGGGTTGGGACGGCTACACCTTC.

The rearrangement uses TRBV18 and TRBJ1-2; 8 positions agree with TRBD1. The V segment lost 1 base and the J segment 0 bases; nucleotides outside the gene matches: 4. CDR1 is KGHSH and CDR2 is LQKENI in the germline V gene. The CDR3 contains 16 residues. CDR3 region: CASSPLGQGSNYGYTF. The CDR3 region has the DNA TGTGCCAGCTCACCACTAGGACAGGGTTCTAACTATGGCTACACCTTC.

V and J are TRBV25-1 and TRBJ1-1, with a possible D match to TRBD1 (6 bases). The CDR3 contains 13 residues. Trimming took off 4 bases at V and 0 bases at J, with 6 bases between the two ends. From germline, CDR1 is MGHDK and CDR2 SYGVNS. The CDR3: CASSGTVNTEAFF. The CDR3, as DNA: TGTGCCAGCAGTGGGACAGTGAACACTGAAGCTTTCTTT. Complete variable domain (other parts from reference TRBV25-1 and TRBJ1-1): EADIYQTPRYLVIGTGKKITLECSQTMGHDKMYWYQQDPGMELHLIHYSYGVNSTEKGDLSSESTVSRIRTEHFPLTLESARPSHTSQYLCASSGTVNTEAFFGQGTRLTVV.

The rearrangement joins TRBV7-2 to TRBJ2-3; perhaps TRBD1 as D (5 bases). The CDR3 is 13 residues long. V was shortened by 0 bases and J by 4 bases, with 5 bases between the two germline ends. Germline V gene data show CDR1 as SGHTA and CDR2 as FQGNSA. CDR3 loop: CASSLAGPDTQYF. The CDR3 nucleotides read TGTGCCAGCAGCTTAGCGGGGCCAGATACGCAGTATTTT.

The V call is TRBV5-1, the J call TRBJ1-1; 7 nucleotides line up with TRBD1. Germline CDR1 reads SGHRS; CDR2 reads YFSETQ. After removal of 3 bases from V and 2 bases from J, the junction contained 4 bases not matched to a gene. This CDR3 is built from 14 residues. CDR3 DNA sequence: TGCGCCAGCAGCTGGACAGGTGCTAACACTGAAGCTTTCTTT. Amino acid sequence: CASSWTGANTEAFF. The entire variable domain, with the rest obtained from reference TRBV5-1 and TRBJ1-1, is as follows: KAGVTQTPRYLIKTRGQQVTLSCSPISGHRSVSWYQQTPGQGLQFLFEYFSETQRNKGNFPGRFSGRQFSNSRSEMNVSTLELGDSALYLCASSWTGANTEAFFGQGTRLTVV.

Notes on this clone: Other DNA sequences in the same sample also yield this CDR3. CDR3 bases: TGTGCCAGCAGCGGGAACACCGGGGAGCTGTTTTTT. Residues: CASSGNTGELFF. This sequence joins TRBV27 and TRBJ2-2; D gene ambiguous. CDR1 MNHEY and CDR2 SMNVEV come from the germline V gene (reference sequence). Trimming took 6 bases from V and 1 from J, leaving 3 bases between them. The CDR3 totals 12 residues.

The chain combines TRBV2 with TRBJ2-7; weak D call: TRBD1 (7 bases). This CDR3 is built from 15 residues. V shed 10 bases and J shed 1 base, with 20 bases lying between them. Germline V gene lookup returns CDR1 SNHLY and CDR2 FYNNEI. The CDR3 DNA reads TGTGCCATCCCCAGGGGGGCCTCAGGATCCTACGAGCAGTACGTC. Translating it yields CAIPRGASGSYEQYV.

V gene TRBV21-1 combines with J gene TRBJ1-2; the DNA was not used to check the table's D call, TRBD1. TRBV21-1 is a pseudogene. The CDR3 spans 16 residues. CDR3 in amino acids: CASSKVSPGEFYGYTF. The CDR3 bases are TGTGCCAGCAGCAAAGTTTCGCCAGGGGAGTTCTATGGCTACACCTTC.

J is TRBJ1-4 and V is TRBV27, with D hard to call. Looked up from germline, CDR1 is MNHEY and CDR2 is SMNVEV (reference sequence). Trimming shortened V by 5 bases and J by 5 bases, and 12 bases separated the two germline ends. The CDR3 runs to 14 residues. The CDR3 DNA sequence: TGTGCCAGCAGTAGGAGGGCCGGAAATGAAAAACTGTTTTTT. The encoded protein is CASSRRAGNEKLFF.

The genes are TRBV4-2 and TRBJ1-5; D is ambiguous. The CDR3 sequence is 16 residues long. V was shortened by 0 bases and J by 6 bases, with 15 bases between the two germline ends. Looked up from germline, CDR1 is LGHNA and CDR2 is YNFKEQ. The CDR3 region is CASSQEWGEVGQPQHF. In nucleotides, the CDR3 is TGTGCCAGCAGCCAAGAGTGGGGAGAAGTCGGTCAGCCCCAGCATTTT.

The chain employs TRBV4-2 and TRBJ2-6; no clear D. The V end lost 3 bases, the J end lost 3 bases, and 9 bases lay between the germline ends. The V gene's germline CDR1 is LGHNA and CDR2 YNFKEQ. The CDR3 totals 15 residues. The CDR3 sequence: CASSQGGFGANVLTF. The DNA for the CDR3 is TGTGCCAGCAGCCAGGGTGGCTTTGGGGCCAACGTCCTGACTTTC.

The rearrangement uses TRBV7-2 and TRBJ1-1; D might be TRBD1 (6 bases). V was pared by 3 bases and J by 5 bases, with 10 bases between. From germline, CDR1 is SGHTA and CDR2 FQGNSA. The CDR3 totals 13 residues. The CDR3 region is CASSLGQRTEAFF. As DNA, the CDR3 is TGTGCCAGCAGCTTGGGACAACGGACTGAAGCTTTCTTT.

V usage is TRBV5-4 and J usage is TRBJ2-1; D remains unclear. The length of the CDR3 is 8 residues. The germline gives CDR1 SGHNT, CDR2 YYREEE (reference sequence). Trimming shortened V by 1 base and J by 16 bases, and 3 bases separated the two germline ends. The CDR3 DNA reads TGTGCCAGCAGCTTGCCTTTCTTC. Amino acid sequence: CASSLPFF.

The chain is built from TRBV4-1 and TRBJ2-6, with D possibly being TRBD1 (6 bases). V shed 0 bases and J shed 4 bases, with 10 bases lying between them. The germline V gene has CDR1 MGHRA and CDR2 YSYEKL. This CDR3 has 16 amino acids. The CDR3 region is CASSQDLGAGANVLTF. CDR3 in DNA: TGCGCCAGCAGCCAAGATTTGGGGGCCGGGGCCAACGTCCTGACTTTC.

CDR3 residues: CASSFRLGGQGTVQYF. CDR3 nucleotides: TGCGCCAGCAGCTTCCGCCTCGGGGGACAGGGAACCGTCCAGTACTTC. The genes are TRBV5-1 and TRBJ2-5; 9 bases match TRBD1. In germline, CDR1 is SGHRS, CDR2 YFSETQ. The CDR3 covers 16 residues. J was trimmed by 10 bases and V by 2 bases; bases with no gene match: 15.